This T cell receptor beta chain originates from a study of T cell responses to AZD1222 COVID-19 vaccine. On the study more broadly: Analysis merged second doses at about 4 or about 12 weeks. Findings and limits, study-wide: There were vaccine-associated CD4 TCRs across spike, dominant at 160-218 and 743-854. Clonal diversity was possibly underestimated, and the donors were mostly white British, with more females. There were repertoire samples only from the period after the peak T cell response.

The table came from immunoSEQ multiplex PCR; TCRdb's copy has only in-frame clones and leaves some out. The sample yields under 130,000 clones, 75% to 95% seen once. On this clone itself: Its specificity is not known.

This clonotype was obtained from an adult in good health. The sample here was peripheral blood, taken on day 0 of AZD1222 vaccination.

The DNA for the CDR3 is TGTGCCAGCAGCCAAAAGCGGCTAAGCCCTAGCAATCAGCCCCAGCATTTT. Residues: CASSQKRLSPSNQPQHF. V is TRBV28 and J is TRBJ1-5, with D uncertain. Trimming pared 6 bases from V and 0 bases from J, leaving 18 bases between. The CDR3 sequence is 17 residues long. Germline CDR1 and CDR2: MDHEN and SYDVKM.